A single sample is the source of the 22 T cell receptor beta chains below, sequenced in a study of blood T cell repertoires in COVID-19 (dated by TCRdb to the early 2020s). Libraries were made using the immunoSEQ multiplex PCR assay. TCRdb took over this immuneACCESS table, retaining in-frame rearrangements with V and J assigned. Such tables are incomplete; in checked studies, under half of the missing clones stem from an unresolved V gene, and the remainder is unexplained. This sample is represented by roughly 90,000 clones; approximately 86% of them were singletons. The ten biggest clones cover over 10% of the sample. Source material: peripheral blood. Every receptor here comes from a human donor in a cohort sampled during active COVID-19.

The chain links TRBV19 to TRBJ1-1; D unclear. Germline-derived CDR1 and CDR2 are LNHDA and SQIVND (reference sequence). V was clipped by 3 bases and J by 4 bases, with 15 bases between them. This CDR3 comprises 15 residues. Here the CDR3 DNA reads TGTGCCAGTAGTATTATGGTTCAAGAGGGCACTGAAGCTTTCTTT. This translates into CASSIMVQEGTEAFF.

The V and J genes are TRBV7-2 and TRBJ2-3; D might be TRBD2 (7 bases). V lost 3 bases and J lost 2, with 12 bases in between. This CDR3 is 15 amino acids long. Germline assignment: CDR1 SGHTA and CDR2 FQGNSA. In DNA, the CDR3 is TGTGCCAGCAGCTTGCGGGGGCAGGACACAGATACGCAGTATTTT. Residues: CASSLRGQDTDTQYF.

CDR3 sequence reads: CASSPSDSFYEQYF. The CDR3 DNA reads as TGTGCCAGCTCACCCTCGGACAGCTTCTACGAGCAGTACTTC. This rearrangement joins TRBV18 to TRBJ2-7; a weak D match, TRBD1 (6 bases). V was clipped by 3 bases and J by 3 bases, with 12 bases between them. This CDR3 comprises 14 residues. The V gene's germline CDR1 is KGHSH and CDR2 LQKENI.

The chain carries TRBV7-9 and TRBJ1-2; 8 positions agree with TRBD1. The CDR3 is made up of 14 amino acids. The ends lost 4 bases at V and 2 bases at J; junction bases unmatched: 3. Germline values: CDR1 SEHNR, CDR2 FQNEAQ (reference sequence). The CDR3 bases are TGTGCCAGCAGCTACGACAGGGGAAACTATGGCTACACCTTC. It encodes CASSYDRGNYGYTF.

This clone came up many times. The chain couples TRBV7-9 to TRBJ1-2; D possibly corresponds to TRBD1 (6 bases). Germline V gene data show CDR1 as SEHNR and CDR2 as FQNEAQ (reference sequence). The CDR3 totals 14 residues. V was cut by 4 bases and J by 4 bases, with 13 bases left in between. CDR3 sequence reads: CASSSSGAGYGYTF. The CDR3 bases are TGTGCCAGCAGCTCCTCAGGGGCGGGCTATGGCTACACCTTC.

The V and J genes are TRBV4-2 and TRBJ2-7; 8 bases are shared with TRBD1. Trimming at V came to 0 bases and at J to 0 bases, leaving 10 bases not matched to a gene. Germline assignment: CDR1 LGHNA and CDR2 YNFKEQ. The CDR3 is 18 residues long. In nucleotides, the CDR3 is TGTGCCAGCAGCCAAGACGTAGGACAGGGACCATCCTCCTACGAGCAGTACTTC. Translated, it gives CASSQDVGQGPSSYEQYF.

The chain combines TRBV19 with TRBJ2-5; 7 bases fit TRBD1. With V trimmed by 5 bases and J by 2 bases, 5 bases remained unmatched. The germline V gene has CDR1 LNHDA and CDR2 SQIVND (reference sequence). The length of the CDR3 is 14 residues. The CDR3, as DNA: TGTGCCAGTAGTCCGGGACAGACTCAAGAGACCCAGTACTTC. Amino acid sequence: CASSPGQTQETQYF. The variable domain in full, completed from reference TRBV19 and TRBJ2-5, reads DGGITQSPKYLFRKEGQNVTLSCEQNLNHDAMYWYRQDPGQGLRLIYYSQIVNDFQKGDIAEGYSVSREKKESFPLTVTSAQKNPTAFYLCASSPGQTQETQYFGPGTRLLVL.

The chain couples TRBV18 to TRBJ1-1, with TRBD1 matching 7 bases. V lost 2 bases, J lost 1 base, and 1 base stayed unmatched. Germline loops: CDR1 KGHSH, CDR2 LQKENI. The CDR3 loop spans 14 amino acids. The CDR3 DNA sequence: TGTGCCAGCTCACCAGGGACAGAGAACACTGAAGCTTTCTTT. Translated: CASSPGTENTEAFF.

This chain connects TRBV29-1 to TRBJ2-3; 8 bases are shared with TRBD1. The CDR3 sequence is 14 residues long. Germline V CDR1 and CDR2: SQVTM, ANQGSEA. V shed 2 bases, J shed 4 bases, and the junction held 5 bases outside the gene matches. Here the CDR3 DNA reads TGCAGCGTTGAACGACAGGGGAGTCCAGATACGCAGTATTTT. Its translation: CSVERQGSPDTQYF.

This chain joins TRBV7-2 and TRBJ2-7, with 8 nucleotides matching TRBD1. The CDR3 spans 16 residues. V shed 0 bases, J shed 4 bases, and the junction held 8 bases outside the gene matches. Germline assignment: CDR1 SGHTA and CDR2 FQGNSA. The CDR3 sequence: CASSLARRQGFYEQYF. CDR3 bases: TGTGCCAGCAGCTTAGCGCGGCGACAGGGGTTTTACGAGCAGTACTTC.

V gene TRBV19 combines with J gene TRBJ2-2; 9 bases align to TRBD1. Trimming took 6 bases from V and 8 from J; bases not matched to a gene: 4. CDR1 and CDR2 (germline): LNHDA, SQIVND (reference sequence). The CDR3 sequence is 13 residues long. The CDR3 DNA is TGTGCCAGTAGAAAACAGGGGGCAGGGGAGCTGTTTTTT. The encoded protein is CASRKQGAGELFF.

J is TRBJ1-4 and V is TRBV3-1 (or the pseudogene TRBV3-2), with D unclear. The V and J ends lost 1 base and 8 bases respectively, with 8 bases between them. The CDR3 is 13 amino acids. Germline CDR1 reads LGHDT; CDR2 reads YNNKEL (reference sequence). The CDR3 bases are TGTGCCAGCAGCCAAGTCCGAGGCGAAAAACTGTTTTTT. Amino acids: CASSQVRGEKLFF.

The J gene is TRBJ1-3, the V gene TRBV19, with 7 positions matching TRBD1. Losses at the gene ends were 5 bases for V and 0 bases for J; bases not matched to a gene: 7. Germline CDR1 reads LNHDA; CDR2 reads SQIVND (reference sequence). The CDR3 contains 16 residues. Here the CDR3 DNA reads TGTGCCAGTAGTCTGGGACAGACACGCTCTGGAAACACCATATATTTT. Amino acid sequence: CASSLGQTRSGNTIYF.

This chain joins TRBV6-2 or TRBV6-3 and TRBJ1-1, with D perhaps TRBD1 (5 bases). Germline V gene lookup returns CDR1 MNHEY and CDR2 SVGEGT. The V end was cut by 5 bases, the J end by 6 bases, with 19 bases between. The CDR3 consists of 15 residues. CDR3 sequence: CASSTPSGGVAEAFF. CDR3 in DNA: TGTGCCAGCAGTACCCCGTCAGGAGGGGTCGCTGAAGCTTTCTTT.

A single count supports this clone. The rearrangement uses TRBV19 and TRBJ2-1; 11 bases match TRBD2. This CDR3 contains 15 residues. Germline V CDR1 and CDR2: LNHDA, SQIVND (reference sequence). After removal of 5 bases from V and 12 bases from J, the junction contained 12 bases not matched to a gene. The DNA of the CDR3 is TGTGCCAGTAGTTTAAACCTAGCGGGGGGCATCGGGCAGTTCTTC. Protein sequence: CASSLNLAGGIGQFF.

In this sample, this clone turned up once. The chain joins TRBV7-2 to TRBJ1-2; possible D gene TRBD1, 6 bases. This CDR3 is built from 15 residues. Germline V gives CDR1 SGHTA, CDR2 FQGNSA. Trimming pared 5 bases from V and 8 bases from J, leaving 21 bases between. The DNA for the CDR3 is TGTGCCAGCAGCCCCCCCCGACAGGTCGTGAGGGGCTACACCTTC. The encoded protein is CASSPPRQVVRGYTF.

Points on this clone: This sample includes further DNA sequences coding for the same CDR3. The chain uses TRBV5-1 and TRBJ2-7, with D perhaps matching TRBD1 (5 bases). The V gene's germline CDR1 is SGHRS and CDR2 YFSETQ. CDR3 length equals 14 residues. Trimming took 0 bases from V and 2 from J, leaving 9 bases between them. The CDR3, as DNA: TGCGCCAGCAGCTTGGATAGGGGCCCCTACGAGCAGTACTTC. It codes for CASSLDRGPYEQYF.

This clone was counted a single time. This chain's CDR3 is CASSLLTGTNTGELFF. In nucleotides, the CDR3 is TGTGCCAGCAGCTTATTGACAGGGACGAACACCGGGGAGCTGTTTTTT. The chain carries TRBV11-1 and TRBJ2-2, with TRBD1 matching 7 bases. CDR3 size: 16 residues. V trimming: 2 bases; J trimming: 0 bases; junction bases outside the gene matches: 3. Germline V gives CDR1 SGHAT, CDR2 FQDESV (reference sequence). Looking up the rest from reference TRBV11-1 and TRBJ2-2 gives the full variable domain: EAEVAQSPRYKITEKSQAVAFWCDPISGHATLYWYRQILGQGPELLVQFQDESVVDDSQLPKDRFSAERLKGVDSTLKIQPAELGDSAMYLCASSLLTGTNTGELFFGEGSRLTVL.

This CDR3 is CASSLQGDTQYF. In nucleotides, the CDR3 is TGTGCCAGCAGCTTACAGGGGGATACGCAGTATTTT. This rearrangement joins TRBV7-9 to TRBJ2-3; tentatively, D is TRBD1 (6 bases). The CDR3 is made up of 12 amino acids. Germline V gene data show CDR1 as SEHNR and CDR2 as FQNEAQ (reference sequence). Trimming removed 2 bases from V and 6 bases from J, with 6 bases in between.

The rearrangement uses TRBV27 and TRBJ1-4, with TRBD1 matching over 11 bases. Germline V gene sequence: CDR1 MNHEY, CDR2 SMNVEV (reference sequence). The CDR3 has 15 residues. The V gene end was trimmed by 6 bases and the J gene end by 4 bases; junction bases not matched to a gene: 4. CDR3 region: CASRIGTGGNEKLFF. In DNA, the CDR3 is TGTGCCAGCAGGATCGGGACAGGGGGTAATGAAAAACTGTTTTTT.

This chain uses TRBV27 with TRBJ1-3; TRBD1 agrees at 7 bases. The trim removed 5 bases at V and 4 bases at J, leaving 8 bases unmatched. Germline assignment: CDR1 MNHEY and CDR2 SMNVEV (reference sequence). The CDR3 runs to 15 residues. The CDR3 bases are TGTGCCAGCAGTCCCGCCGGGACAGCCGGAAACACCATATATTTT. Translated: CASSPAGTAGNTIYF.

V usage is TRBV28 and J usage is TRBJ1-3; 9 nucleotides agree with TRBD1. The CDR3 contains 17 residues. The germline CDR1 and CDR2 sequences are MDHEN and SYDVKM. V was clipped by 2 bases and J by 0 bases; unmatched bases: 5. The CDR3: CASSLTGTGPSGNTIYF. In DNA, the CDR3 is TGTGCCAGCAGTTTAACAGGGACAGGGCCCTCTGGAAACACCATATATTTT.